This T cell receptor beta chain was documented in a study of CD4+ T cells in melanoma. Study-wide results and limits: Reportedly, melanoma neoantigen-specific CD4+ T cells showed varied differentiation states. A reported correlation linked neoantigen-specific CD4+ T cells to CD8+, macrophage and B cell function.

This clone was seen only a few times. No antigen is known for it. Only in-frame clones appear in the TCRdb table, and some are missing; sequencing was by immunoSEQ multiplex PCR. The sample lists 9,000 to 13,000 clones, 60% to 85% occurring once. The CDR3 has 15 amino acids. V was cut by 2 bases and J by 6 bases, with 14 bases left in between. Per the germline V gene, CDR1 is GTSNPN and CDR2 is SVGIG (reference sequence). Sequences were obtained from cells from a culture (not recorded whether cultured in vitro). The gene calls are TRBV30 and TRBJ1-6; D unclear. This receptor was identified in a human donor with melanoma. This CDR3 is CAWSSTRAGNSPLHF. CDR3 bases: TGTGCCTGGAGTTCAACTCGGGCGGGTAATTCACCCCTCCACTTT.